Sequencing of this TCR beta chain was carried out in a study of control samples from healthy donors and cancer patients. Profiled with immunoSEQ multiplex PCR; TCRdb holds only in-frame clones, not every one. In the table there are tens of thousands of clones, about nine tenths of which are singletons. The CDR3 has 12 amino acids. Germline V CDR1 and CDR2: SQVTM, ANQGSEA. This receptor was taken from a man aged 50 or older in good health. Input material: blood. The rearrangement joins TRBV29-1 to TRBJ2-7, with 8 bases matching TRBD2. The CDR3 DNA sequence: TGCAGGTTGGAGCGGGGGTGTCGCGAGCAGTACTTC. This gives the protein CRLERGCREQYF.